Following are 5 T cell receptor beta chains from one sample sequenced in a study of radiotherapy plus CTLA-4 blockade in lung cancer. The method was immunoSEQ multiplex PCR; TCRdb's version includes in-frame clones alone and lacks a portion of them. The repertoire holds about 66,000 clones, with over 80% as singletons. The sample was peripheral blood, taken from a patient treated with radiotherapy plus ipilimumab. The receptor set was obtained from a human donor with non-small cell lung cancer who had a partial response to radiotherapy plus ipilimumab.

This clone was seen a handful of times. The chain has TRBV11-2 and TRBJ2-1; the match to TRBD2 covers 11 bases. V dropped 1 base and J dropped 2; count of bases not matched to a gene: 1. This CDR3 has 16 amino acids. Germline-derived CDR1 and CDR2 are SGHAT and FQNNGV. In DNA form, the CDR3 reads TGTGCCAGCAGCTTAGTGGGACTAGCGGCCTACAATGAGCAGTTCTTC. Protein: CASSLVGLAAYNEQFF.

This rearrangement joins TRBV18 to TRBJ2-5; 9 nucleotides align to TRBD1. Germline CDR1 KGHSH, CDR2 LQKENI. The CDR3 contains 17 residues. V lost 4 bases to trimming and J lost 1 base; unmatched junction nucleotides: 10. CDR3 coding DNA: TGTGCCAGCTCACAGGACAGGGGAGATAGGTTCCAAGAGACCCAGTACTTC. Its translation: CASSQDRGDRFQETQYF.

This clone was picked up a small number of times. Other DNA sequences in the sample encode the same CDR3. The V and J genes are TRBV7-9 and TRBJ1-1, with D possibly being TRBD1 (5 bases). CDR3 length: 13 amino acids. Germline CDR1 and CDR2: SEHNR and FQNEAQ (reference sequence). V was clipped by 2 bases and J by 1 base, with 5 bases between them. The CDR3 sequence: CASSLTGNTEAFF. The CDR3 DNA reads TGTGCCAGCAGCTTAACAGGGAACACTGAAGCTTTCTTT. The full variable domain, with the rest looked up from reference TRBV7-9 and TRBJ1-1, is DTGVSQNPRHKITKRGQNVTFRCDPISEHNRLYWYRQTLGQGPEFLTYFQNEAQLEKSRLLSDRFSAERPKGSFSTLEIQRTEQGDSAMYLCASSLTGNTEAFFGQGTRLTVV.

The chain is built from TRBV6-6 and TRBJ2-3, with no clear D. Germline CDR1 is MNHNY and CDR2 is SVGAGI (reference sequence). The CDR3 is 13 amino acids. The V end lost 5 bases, the J end lost 6 bases, and 12 bases lay between the germline ends. The CDR3 protein is CASSPPVRDTQYF. The CDR3 DNA follows: TGTGCCAGCAGTCCCCCCGTACGGGATACGCAGTATTTT.

The rearrangement links TRBV21-1 to TRBJ1-2; the table's D call of TRBD1 was not tested on the DNA. TRBV21-1 is assigned pseudogene status. This CDR3 spans 15 amino acids. The CDR3 sequence is CASSNDSQTRVGYTF. The CDR3 nucleotides are TGTGCCAGCAGCAATGATTCACAGACACGAGTTGGCTACACCTTC.